The T cell receptor beta chain under discussion was sequenced for a study of shared clonotypes between healthy human individuals (dated by TCRdb to 2018 to 2020). With regard to the full study: A couple of women and a few men aged 18 to 49 years were included in the cohort. For each donor, CD4 naive and CD4 memory were each run on three plates, CD8 naive on two plates, and CD8 memory on one plate. The study deeply sequenced blood TCR repertoires of five healthy adults to estimate repertoire size and the extent of clonotype sharing between individuals. To increase sequencing depth and limit assay-specific biases, different laboratories used diverse techniques to prepare libraries and sequence TCR repertoires. Per donor, leukapheresis produced somewhere between about 0.9 and 9.5 billion PBMCs.

The donors were healthy, HIV-negative adults with no recently reported acute infections or vaccinations. Only Caucasian adults living in Nashville, Tennessee, USA were represented among the donors. CD8 memory samples combined magnetically selected CD45RO+ cells with CCR7-negative CD45RA+ effector memory (TemRA) cells. Blood was collected by leukapheresis, and PBMCs were isolated by Ficoll-Histopaque density gradient centrifugation and then cryopreserved in liquid nitrogen vapor phase. Purity and quantity of every magnetically sorted T cell population were checked by analytical flow cytometry. From each sorted fraction, genomic DNA was isolated and quantified by UV absorbance on a Nanodrop 2000c. Worth noting for this clone: The antigen this receptor binds is unknown. No base quality values were provided; no much bigger clone lies one nucleotide off.

The CDR3 contains 15 residues, cysteine and phenylalanine counted. The read is trimmed to its CDR3 DNA, 45 bases read in frame from base 1. The germline V gene sets CDR1 to SGDLS and CDR2 to YYNGEE. Trimming at the junction amounts to 3 bases on V and 5 bases on J, and the germline ends lie 15 bases apart. Using the deep immunoSEQ assay, TCR CDR3 regions were amplified from genomic DNA by multiplex PCR. Extracted genomic DNA from each cell subset was distributed evenly across all wells of several immunoSEQ 96-well plates, and each plate was treated as a replicate. For sorted subsets, each replicate PCR was loaded with 150 to 250 ng genomic DNA, equivalent to 25,000 to 35,000 T cell genomes. The purified libraries were quantified using a Qubit 3.0 fluorometer, sized with a Bioanalyzer 2100, and then quantified again using the KAPA Library Quantification kit. Every immunoSEQ 96-well plate was sequenced on a separate single-read 150-cycle Illumina NextSeq 550 flow cell. On the authors' methods: The immunoSEQ output contained only junctional sequences without quality scores, so filtering could not match that applied to full-length reads. Sequences were annotated with PyIR, a Python wrapper for IgBLAST v1.9, and V/J genes and CDR3 were assigned using IMGT germline references. Reads were removed for weak V/J assignments (E-value above 1e-6), missing CDR3, stop codons, out-of-frame junctions, or ambiguous translated residues. A V3J clonotype was defined by an identical inferred V gene, J gene, and CDR3 amino acid sequence. To compute the percentage overlap between repertoires, the number of shared unique clonotypes was divided by the size of the smaller repertoire. RTK rarefaction, the Chao1 estimator, and Recon v2.1 estimates of unobserved clonotypes were used to assess repertoire richness. Generation probabilities for all TCRbeta clonotypes obtained by the gDNA method from several donors were computed using OLGA. Imported from immuneACCESS, the table was reduced by TCRdb to in-frame sequences with V and J called. These copies leave out some clones; in studies compared against another copy, an unresolved V gene accounts for under half, and the cause of the remainder is not known. V and J calls and clone size are copied from that table; D and trimming were computed from the DNA. Here the sample has some 690,000 clones; around 90% occur a single time. The ten largest clones add up to 30% to 40% of the sample.

Broader findings and caveats from the paper: Pairwise subsampling indicated that sequencing depth was expected to affect the degree of clonotype sharing among donors. Approximately 4.8% of naive CD4, around 3.6% of naive CD8, 2.3% of memory CD4, and more than 0.35% of memory CD8 clonotypes were shared across a handful of donors. Naive subsets generally had larger estimated clonotype richness than memory subsets. Higher generation probabilities were observed for clonotypes shared by all four sorted-subset donors than for non-shared clonotypes. Because the study included only a small number of donors, the genetic and exposure-history diversity represented was limited. Even with the large sequencing depth, rarefaction of the sorted-subset datasets indicated that sequencing was incomplete. Only blood was sampled, and tissue TCR repertoires likely differ from those in blood.

Sequencing was carried out using memory CD8+ T cells from PBMCs. Sample cell subset or site, as interpreted from the label and publication: CD45RO+ cells pooled with CCR7-negative TemRA cells. The sequence links TRBV9 to TRBJ1-5, with TRBD1 as a weak D call on 5 bases. This receptor was identified in a man younger than 35 in good health. Some clones in this sample may be carry-over from other donors' samples. The sequenced DNA is TGTGCCAGCAGCGGGGCCGGGACCGTAGATCAGCCCCAGCATTTT. Translated, this is CASSGAGTVDQPQHF.